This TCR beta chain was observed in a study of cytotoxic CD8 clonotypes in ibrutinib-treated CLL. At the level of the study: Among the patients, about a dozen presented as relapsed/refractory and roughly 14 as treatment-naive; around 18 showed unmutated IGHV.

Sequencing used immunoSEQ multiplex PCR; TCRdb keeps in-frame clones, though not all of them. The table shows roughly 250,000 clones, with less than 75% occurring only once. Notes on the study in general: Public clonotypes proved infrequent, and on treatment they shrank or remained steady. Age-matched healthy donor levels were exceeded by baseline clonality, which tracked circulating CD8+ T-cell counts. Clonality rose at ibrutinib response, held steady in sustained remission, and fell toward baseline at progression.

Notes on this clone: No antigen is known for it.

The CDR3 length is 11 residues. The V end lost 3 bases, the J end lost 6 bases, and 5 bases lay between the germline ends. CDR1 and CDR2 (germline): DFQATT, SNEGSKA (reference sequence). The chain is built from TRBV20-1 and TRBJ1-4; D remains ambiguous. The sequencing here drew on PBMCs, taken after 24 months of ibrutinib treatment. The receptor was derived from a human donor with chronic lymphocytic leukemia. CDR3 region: CSASSDEKLFF. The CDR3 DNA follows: TGCAGTGCTAGCTCTGATGAAAAACTGTTTTTT.